The source of this T cell receptor beta chain is a study of T cells after yellow fever vaccination. This clonotype was detected a few times. In TCRdb, the 5' RACE reads were re-called with MiXCR into one record per CDR3 protein. Of around 250,000 distinct CDR3 sequences detected, about 7% appear once; the ten largest clones hold about 0.85%. Looked up from germline, CDR1 is DFQATT and CDR2 is SNEGSKA (reference sequence). The length of the CDR3 is 13 residues. V dropped 6 bases and J dropped 2; count of bases not matched to a gene: 4. The receptor's source is a man younger than 40 who received the YFV17D yellow fever vaccine. The specimen was CD4+ T cells sorted from PBMCs, collected 15 days after the yellow fever booster vaccination. This chain joins TRBV20-1 and TRBJ2-3; 8 nucleotides match TRBD1. The CDR3 coding sequence is TGCAGTGCCGCGACAGGGGACACAGATACGCAGTATTTT. Amino acid sequence: CSAATGDTDTQYF.